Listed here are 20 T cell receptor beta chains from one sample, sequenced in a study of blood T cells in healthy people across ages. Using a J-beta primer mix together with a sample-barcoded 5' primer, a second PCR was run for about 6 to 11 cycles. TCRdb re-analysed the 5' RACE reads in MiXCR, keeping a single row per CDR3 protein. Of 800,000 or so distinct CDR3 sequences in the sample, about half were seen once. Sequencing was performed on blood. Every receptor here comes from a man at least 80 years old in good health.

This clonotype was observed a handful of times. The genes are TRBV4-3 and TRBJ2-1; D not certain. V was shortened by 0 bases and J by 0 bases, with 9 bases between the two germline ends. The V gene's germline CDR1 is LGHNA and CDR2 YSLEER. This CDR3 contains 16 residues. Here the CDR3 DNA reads TGCGCCAGCAGCCAAGACCTCAGGAGCTCCTACAATGAGCAGTTCTTC. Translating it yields CASSQDLRSSYNEQFF.

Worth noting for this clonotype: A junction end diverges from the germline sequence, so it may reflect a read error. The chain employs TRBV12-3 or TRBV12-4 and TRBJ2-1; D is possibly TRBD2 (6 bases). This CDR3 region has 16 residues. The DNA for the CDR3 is TGTGCCAGCAGCAAGGCGACCGGGAGCTCCTGCAATGAGCAGTTCTTC. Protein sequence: CASSKATGSSCNEQFF.

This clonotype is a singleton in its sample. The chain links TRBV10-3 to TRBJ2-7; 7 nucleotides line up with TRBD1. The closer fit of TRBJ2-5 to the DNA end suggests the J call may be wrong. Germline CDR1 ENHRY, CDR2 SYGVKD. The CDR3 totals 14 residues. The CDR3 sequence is CAIGGDSSEETQYF. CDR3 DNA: TGTGCCATCGGTGGGGACAGCTCGGAAGAGACCCAGTACTTC.

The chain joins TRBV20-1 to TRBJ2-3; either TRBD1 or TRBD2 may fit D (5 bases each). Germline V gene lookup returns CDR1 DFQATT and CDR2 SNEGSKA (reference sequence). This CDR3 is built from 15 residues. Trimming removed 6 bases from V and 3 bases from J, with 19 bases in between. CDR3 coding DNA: TGCAGTGCACCGGGCTGGGCTGAGGGGACAGATACGCAGTATTTT. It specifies CSAPGWAEGTDTQYF.

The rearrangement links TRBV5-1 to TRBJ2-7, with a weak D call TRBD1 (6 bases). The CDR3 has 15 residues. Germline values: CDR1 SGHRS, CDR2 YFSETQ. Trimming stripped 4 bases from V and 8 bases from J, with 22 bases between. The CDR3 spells CASSPRDNPVFQQYF. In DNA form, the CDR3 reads TGCGCCAGCAGCCCGAGGGACAACCCCGTCTTTCAGCAGTACTTC.

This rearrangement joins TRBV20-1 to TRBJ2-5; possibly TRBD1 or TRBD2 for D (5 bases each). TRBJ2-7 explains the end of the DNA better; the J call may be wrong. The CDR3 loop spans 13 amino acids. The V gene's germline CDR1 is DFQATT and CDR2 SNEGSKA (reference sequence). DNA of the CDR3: TGCAGTGCTAGGTTTCGGGACGATTACGAGCAGTACTTC. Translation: CSARFRDDYEQYF.

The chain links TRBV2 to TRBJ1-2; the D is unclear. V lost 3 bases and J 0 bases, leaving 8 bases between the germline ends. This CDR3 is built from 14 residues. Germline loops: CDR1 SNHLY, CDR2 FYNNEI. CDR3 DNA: TGTGCCAGCAGTGACCAAACAGCTAACTATGGCTACACCTTC. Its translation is CASSDQTANYGYTF.

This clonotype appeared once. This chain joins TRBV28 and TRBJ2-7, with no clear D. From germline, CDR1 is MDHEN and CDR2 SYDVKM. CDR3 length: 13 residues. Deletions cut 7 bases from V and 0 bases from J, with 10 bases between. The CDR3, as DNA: TGTGCCAGCATGAAGCGCAACTCCTACGAGCAGTACTTC. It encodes CASMKRNSYEQYF.

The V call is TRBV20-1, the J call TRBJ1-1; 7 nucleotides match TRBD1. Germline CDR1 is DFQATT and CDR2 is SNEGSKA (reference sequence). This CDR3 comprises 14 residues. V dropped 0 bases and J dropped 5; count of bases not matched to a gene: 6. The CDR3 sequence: CSAREGRGRTEAFF. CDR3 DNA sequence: TGCAGTGCTAGAGAGGGTAGGGGGCGGACTGAAGCTTTCTTT.

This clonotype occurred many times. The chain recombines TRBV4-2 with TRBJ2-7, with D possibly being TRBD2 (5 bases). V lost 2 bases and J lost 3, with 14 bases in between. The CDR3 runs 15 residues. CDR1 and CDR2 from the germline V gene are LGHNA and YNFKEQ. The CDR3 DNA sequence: TGTGCCAGCAGCCAACAAGATACGACTATCTACGAGCAGTACTTC. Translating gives CASSQQDTTIYEQYF.

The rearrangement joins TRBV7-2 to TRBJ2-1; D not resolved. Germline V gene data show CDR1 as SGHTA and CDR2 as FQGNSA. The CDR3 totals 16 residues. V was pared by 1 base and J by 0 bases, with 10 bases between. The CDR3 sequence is CASSLGQVLSYNEQFF. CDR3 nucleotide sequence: TGTGCCAGCAGCTTAGGCCAGGTCCTCTCCTACAATGAGCAGTTCTTC. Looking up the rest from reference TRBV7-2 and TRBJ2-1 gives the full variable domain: GAGVSQSPSNKVTEKGKDVELRCDPISGHTALYWYRQSLGQGLEFLIYFQGNSAPDKSGLPSDRFSAERTGGSVSTLTIQRTQQEDSAVYLCASSLGQVLSYNEQFFGPGTRLTVL.

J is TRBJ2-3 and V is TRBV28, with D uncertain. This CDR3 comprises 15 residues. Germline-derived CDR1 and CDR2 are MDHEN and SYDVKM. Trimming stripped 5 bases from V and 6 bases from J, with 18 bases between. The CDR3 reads CASSPLDRKGDTQYF. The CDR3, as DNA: TGTGCCAGCAGTCCCTTGGACCGTAAAGGGGATACGCAGTATTTT.

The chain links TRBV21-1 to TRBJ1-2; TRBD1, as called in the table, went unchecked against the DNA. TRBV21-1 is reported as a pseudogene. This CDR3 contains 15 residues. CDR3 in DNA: TGTGCCAGCAGCACCGGACAGGCCGCTAACTATGGCTACACCTTC. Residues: CASSTGQAANYGYTF.

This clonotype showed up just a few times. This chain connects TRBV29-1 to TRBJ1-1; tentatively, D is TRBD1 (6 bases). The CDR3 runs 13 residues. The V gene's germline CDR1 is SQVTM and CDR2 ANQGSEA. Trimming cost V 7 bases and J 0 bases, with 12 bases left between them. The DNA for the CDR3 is TGCAGCGGGACGGGACAAATGAACACTGAAGCTTTCTTT. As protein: CSGTGQMNTEAFF.

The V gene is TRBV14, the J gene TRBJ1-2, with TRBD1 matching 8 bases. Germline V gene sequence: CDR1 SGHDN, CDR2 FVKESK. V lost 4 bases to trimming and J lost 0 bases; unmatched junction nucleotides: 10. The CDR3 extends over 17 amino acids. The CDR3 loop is CASSPSLTGDPNYGYTF. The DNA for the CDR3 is TGTGCCAGCAGCCCAAGCCTGACAGGGGATCCTAACTATGGCTACACCTTC.

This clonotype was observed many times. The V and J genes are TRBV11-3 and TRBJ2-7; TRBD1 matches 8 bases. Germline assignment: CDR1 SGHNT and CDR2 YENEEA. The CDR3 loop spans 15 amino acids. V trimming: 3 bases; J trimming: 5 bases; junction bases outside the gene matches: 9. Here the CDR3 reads CASSFSYQGAHEQYF. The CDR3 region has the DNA TGTGCCAGCAGCTTTTCGTATCAGGGGGCACACGAGCAGTACTTC.

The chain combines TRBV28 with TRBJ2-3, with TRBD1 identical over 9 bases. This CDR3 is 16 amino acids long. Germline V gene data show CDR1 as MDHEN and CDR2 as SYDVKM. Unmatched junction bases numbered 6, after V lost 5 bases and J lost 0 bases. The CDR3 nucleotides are TGTGCCAGCAGTAAGACAGGGGGAACTAGCACAGATACGCAGTATTTT. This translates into CASSKTGGTSTDTQYF.

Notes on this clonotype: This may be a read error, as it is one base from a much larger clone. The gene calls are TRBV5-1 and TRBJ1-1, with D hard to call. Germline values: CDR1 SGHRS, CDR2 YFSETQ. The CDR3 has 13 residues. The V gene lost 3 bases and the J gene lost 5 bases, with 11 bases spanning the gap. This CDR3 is CASSWVSWTEAFF. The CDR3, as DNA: TGCGCCAGCAGCTGGGTGAGTTGGACTGAAGCTTTCTTT.

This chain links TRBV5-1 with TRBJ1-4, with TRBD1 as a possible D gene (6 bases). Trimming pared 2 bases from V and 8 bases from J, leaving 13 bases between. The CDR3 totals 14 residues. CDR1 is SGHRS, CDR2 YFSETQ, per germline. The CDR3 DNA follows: TGCGCCAGCAGCTTCGGGACAACGAGGGAAAAACTGTTTTTT. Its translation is CASSFGTTREKLFF.

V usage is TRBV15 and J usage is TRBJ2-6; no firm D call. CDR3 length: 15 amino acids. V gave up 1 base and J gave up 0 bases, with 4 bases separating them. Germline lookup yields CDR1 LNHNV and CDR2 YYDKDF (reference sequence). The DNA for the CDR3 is TGTGCCACCAGCAGAGTTGTCTCTGGGGCCAACGTCCTGACTTTC. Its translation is CATSRVVSGANVLTF.